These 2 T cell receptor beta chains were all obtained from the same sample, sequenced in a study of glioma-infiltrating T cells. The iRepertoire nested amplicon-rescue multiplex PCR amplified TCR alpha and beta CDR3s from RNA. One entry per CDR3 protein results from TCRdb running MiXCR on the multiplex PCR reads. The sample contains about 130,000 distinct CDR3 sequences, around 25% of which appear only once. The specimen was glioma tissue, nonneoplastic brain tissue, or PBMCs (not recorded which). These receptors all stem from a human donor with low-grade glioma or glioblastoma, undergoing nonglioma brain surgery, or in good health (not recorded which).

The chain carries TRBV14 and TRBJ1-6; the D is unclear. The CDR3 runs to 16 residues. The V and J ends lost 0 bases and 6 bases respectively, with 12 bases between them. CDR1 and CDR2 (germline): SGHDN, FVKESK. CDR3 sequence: CASSQERGTLNSPLHF. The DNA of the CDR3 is TGTGCCAGCAGCCAAGAAAGAGGCACTCTTAATTCACCCCTCCACTTT.

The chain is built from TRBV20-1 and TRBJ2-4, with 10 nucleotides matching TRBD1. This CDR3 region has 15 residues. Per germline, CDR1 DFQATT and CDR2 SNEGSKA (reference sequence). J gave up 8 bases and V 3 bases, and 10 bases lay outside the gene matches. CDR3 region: CSASPDRGLGDIQYF. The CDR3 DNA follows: TGCAGTGCTAGCCCCGACAGGGGGCTTGGAGACATTCAGTACTTC.